One sample yielded the 15 T cell receptor beta chains listed below, sequenced in a study of T cell responses to AZD1222 COVID-19 vaccine. The protocol was immunoSEQ multiplex PCR, while the TCRdb copy is restricted to in-frame clones and leaves out a portion. The data contain about 150,000 clones, 87% of them singletons. Sequencing used peripheral blood, obtained 28 days after the second AZD1222 dose. The receptors were sampled from an adult who received the AZD1222 COVID-19 vaccine.

This clone was seen just once. Its ends do not fully match the called genes, so a read error is possible. This rearrangement joins TRBV11-2 to TRBJ2-7; D not resolved. CDR3 length: 11 residues. In germline, CDR1 is SGHAT, CDR2 FQNNGV. CDR3 nucleotides: TGTGCCAGCAGTTTAGACTACGAGCAGTACTTC. It specifies CASSLDYEQYF.

This clone was detected only once. The V and J genes are TRBV5-1 and TRBJ2-7; 7 bases fit TRBD1. This CDR3 is 13 amino acids long. The V and J ends lost 3 bases and 1 base, in that order; junction bases with no gene match: 1. Per the germline V gene, CDR1 is SGHRS and CDR2 is YFSETQ. CDR3: CASSSTGSYEQYF. In DNA, the CDR3 is TGCGCCAGCAGCTCGACAGGGTCCTACGAGCAGTACTTC.

The chain has TRBV29-1 and TRBJ2-7; 11 nucleotides line up with TRBD2. The V and J ends lost 6 bases and 2 bases, in that order; junction bases with no gene match: 12. The CDR3 runs 16 residues. CDR1 is SQVTM, CDR2 ANQGSEA, per germline. CDR3 region: CSVILAGGKAAYEQYF. In DNA form, the CDR3 reads TGCAGCGTCATTCTAGCGGGAGGAAAAGCTGCCTACGAGCAGTACTTC.

In its sample, this clone was seen once. The V gene is TRBV5-1, the J gene TRBJ2-7, with 11 bases lining up with TRBD1. CDR3 size: 15 residues. V shed 4 bases, J shed 0 bases, and the junction held 3 bases outside the gene matches. Per germline, CDR1 SGHRS and CDR2 YFSETQ. In DNA form, the CDR3 reads TGCGCCAGCAGCCGGACAGGGGGCGTCTCCTACGAGCAGTACTTC. As protein: CASSRTGGVSYEQYF. The variable domain in full, with the rest retrieved from reference TRBV5-1 and TRBJ2-7, is KAGVTQTPRYLIKTRGQQVTLSCSPISGHRSVSWYQQTPGQGLQFLFEYFSETQRNKGNFPGRFSGRQFSNSRSEMNVSTLELGDSALYLCASSRTGGVSYEQYFGPGTRLTVT.

This clone was picked up one time. This rearrangement joins TRBV28 to TRBJ2-7; TRBD1 might be the D (6 bases). The germline V and J ends were trimmed by 6 bases and 3 bases, with 12 bases remaining between them. The V gene's germline CDR1 is MDHEN and CDR2 SYDVKM. The CDR3 runs to 13 residues. CDR3 bases: TGTGCCAGCAGCCCGGGGACAAACTACGAGCAGTACTTC. It yields the protein CASSPGTNYEQYF.

The genes are TRBV4-3 and TRBJ2-1, with TRBD2 identical over 10 bases. Per germline, CDR1 LGHNA and CDR2 YSLEER. J lost 5 bases, V lost 1 base, and 8 bases had no gene match. CDR3 length: 17 residues. The CDR3 spells CASSQVALAGVDNEQFF. The DNA of the CDR3 is TGCGCCAGCAGCCAAGTGGCTCTAGCGGGAGTGGACAATGAGCAGTTCTTC.

The chain recombines TRBV29-1 with TRBJ2-7; 7 bases match TRBD1. CDR1 and CDR2 from the germline V gene are SQVTM and ANQGSEA. The CDR3 covers 11 residues. The V segment lost 7 bases and the J segment 6 bases; nucleotides outside the gene matches: 6. In nucleotides, the CDR3 is TGCAGCGCGGGCTACAGGGGCGAGCAGTACTTC. Translated: CSAGYRGEQYF.

The V call is TRBV19, the J call TRBJ1-5, with TRBD1 matching 9 bases. Germline V gene data show CDR1 as LNHDA and CDR2 as SQIVND (reference sequence). The CDR3 runs to 15 residues. Unmatched junction bases numbered 11, after V lost 7 bases and J lost 7 bases. DNA for the CDR3: TGTGCCAGTACCAACAGGGGGCGCCCAAAACAGCCCCAGCATTTT. As protein: CASTNRGRPKQPQHF.

The V gene is TRBV30, the J gene TRBJ1-4, with TRBD1 matching over 7 bases. Trimming cost V 3 bases and J 3 bases; bases outside gene matches: 1. CDR3 length: 13 amino acids. Per germline, CDR1 GTSNPN and CDR2 SVGIG (reference sequence). CDR3 amino acids: CAWRGTANEKLFF. The DNA for the CDR3 is TGTGCCTGGAGGGGGACAGCTAATGAAAAACTGTTTTTT.

The gene calls are TRBV6-6 and TRBJ2-7; tentatively, D is TRBD1 (6 bases). Germline lookup yields CDR1 MNHNY and CDR2 SVGAGI (reference sequence). Deletions cut 7 bases from V and 3 bases from J, with 16 bases between. CDR3 length: 14 residues. The CDR3 coding sequence is TGTGCCAGCACGGTTCGGCAGGGGCTCTACGAGCAGTACTTC. As protein: CASTVRQGLYEQYF.

This clone was recorded once. V and J are TRBV15 and TRBJ1-4, with 8 bases lining up with TRBD1. Germline CDR1 reads LNHNV; CDR2 reads YYDKDF (reference sequence). The CDR3 has 16 residues. The junction had 9 bases not matched to a gene; V was cut back by 1 base and J by 8 bases. CDR3 nucleotides: TGTGCCACCAGCAGAGTCAGGGGGCCCCTCTACGAAAAACTGTTTTTT. Its translation: CATSRVRGPLYEKLFF.

The chain has TRBV27 and TRBJ2-2; 10 positions match TRBD1. V lost 5 bases to trimming and J lost 5 bases; unmatched junction nucleotides: 2. This CDR3 is built from 14 residues. Germline V CDR1 and CDR2: MNHEY, SMNVEV (reference sequence). CDR3 in amino acids: CASSRDRGTGELFF. Written as DNA, the CDR3 is TGTGCCAGCAGTAGGGACAGGGGAACCGGGGAGCTGTTTTTT.

The chain couples TRBV2 to TRBJ1-2, with unresolved D. Germline V lookup: CDR1 SNHLY, CDR2 FYNNEI. V lost 6 bases, J lost 8 bases, and 22 bases lay in between. The CDR3 consists of 15 residues. DNA for the CDR3: TGTGCCAGCAGCGCCACCGGGATATCTCAGTCGGGCTACACCTTC. It is translated as CASSATGISQSGYTF.

The V and J genes are TRBV5-4 and TRBJ2-7; either TRBD1 or TRBD2 may fit D (5 bases each). CDR1 SGHNT and CDR2 YYREEE come from the germline V gene (reference sequence). V was cut by 3 bases and J by 3 bases, with 10 bases left in between. The CDR3 loop spans 13 amino acids. The CDR3 DNA is TGTGCCAGCAGCTCGAGGGGCAGCTACGAGCAGTACTTC. This gives the protein CASSSRGSYEQYF.

The chain employs TRBV24-1 and TRBJ2-3; 16 bases match TRBD2. The CDR3 is 19 residues long. CDR1 KGHDR and CDR2 SFDVKD come from the germline V gene. Unmatched junction bases numbered 9, after V lost 5 bases and J lost 2 bases. CDR3 loop: CATSAPPGLAGGVTDTQYF. The CDR3 DNA follows: TGTGCCACCAGTGCACCTCCGGGACTAGCGGGAGGGGTCACAGATACGCAGTATTTT.